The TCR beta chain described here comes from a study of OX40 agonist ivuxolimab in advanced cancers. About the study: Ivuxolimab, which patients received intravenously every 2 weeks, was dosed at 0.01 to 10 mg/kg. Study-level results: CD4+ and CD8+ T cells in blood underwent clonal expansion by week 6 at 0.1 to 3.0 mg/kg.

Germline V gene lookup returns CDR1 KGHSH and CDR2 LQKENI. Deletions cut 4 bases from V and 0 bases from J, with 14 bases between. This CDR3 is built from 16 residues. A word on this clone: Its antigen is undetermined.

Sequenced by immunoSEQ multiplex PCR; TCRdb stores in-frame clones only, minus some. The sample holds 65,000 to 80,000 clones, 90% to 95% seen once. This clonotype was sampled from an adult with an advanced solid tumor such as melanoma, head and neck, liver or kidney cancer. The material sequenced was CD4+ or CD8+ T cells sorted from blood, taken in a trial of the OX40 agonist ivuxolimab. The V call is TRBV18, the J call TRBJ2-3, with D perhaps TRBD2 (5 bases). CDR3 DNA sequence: TGTGCCAGCTCACACGTGAGGGCAGGTAGCACAGATACGCAGTATTTT. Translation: CASSHVRAGSTDTQYF.